The next 3 T cell receptor beta chains were all read from a single sample in a study of T-cell memory formation after mild COVID-19. TCRdb re-called the 5' RACE reads through MiXCR, storing one row per CDR3 protein. The sample records around 320,000 distinct CDR3 sequences, 25% to 30% being singletons. The source material was PBMCs or a T cell subset sorted from them (not recorded which). These TCRs come from an adult woman who had mild COVID-19 (a few samples of this study predate the infection). Cell type and time point are not known.

In this sample, this clonotype turned up many times. The genes are TRBV10-3 and TRBJ2-3; 7 nucleotides line up with TRBD1. The CDR3 covers 11 residues. With V trimmed by 6 bases and J by 6 bases, 0 bases remained unmatched. Germline assignment: CDR1 ENHRY and CDR2 SYGVKD. CDR3 nucleotides: TGTGCCATCAGCAGGGGGGATACGCAGTATTTT. Residues: CAISRGDTQYF.

This clonotype has only a few counts. The chain employs TRBV24-1 and TRBJ2-2; 7 nucleotides agree with TRBD1. Trimming removed 3 bases from V and 1 base from J; junction bases left unmatched: 7. The CDR3 sequence is 17 residues long. The germline V gene encodes CDR1 KGHDR and CDR2 SFDVKD. The CDR3 loop reads CATSDPTGTENTGELFF. The DNA of the CDR3 is TGTGCCACCAGTGATCCTACCGGGACAGAGAACACCGGGGAGCTGTTTTTT.

About this clonotype: Germline and junction disagree at one end, which may indicate a read error. This CDR3 reads CASSEGSTRTETQYF. As DNA, the CDR3 is TGTGCCAGCAGTGAGGGATCTACCCGCACAGAGACGCAGTATTTT. The chain is built from TRBV27 and TRBJ2-3; a possible D gene is TRBD2 (5 bases). The CDR3 runs 15 residues. Germline values: CDR1 MNHEY, CDR2 SMNVEV (reference sequence).